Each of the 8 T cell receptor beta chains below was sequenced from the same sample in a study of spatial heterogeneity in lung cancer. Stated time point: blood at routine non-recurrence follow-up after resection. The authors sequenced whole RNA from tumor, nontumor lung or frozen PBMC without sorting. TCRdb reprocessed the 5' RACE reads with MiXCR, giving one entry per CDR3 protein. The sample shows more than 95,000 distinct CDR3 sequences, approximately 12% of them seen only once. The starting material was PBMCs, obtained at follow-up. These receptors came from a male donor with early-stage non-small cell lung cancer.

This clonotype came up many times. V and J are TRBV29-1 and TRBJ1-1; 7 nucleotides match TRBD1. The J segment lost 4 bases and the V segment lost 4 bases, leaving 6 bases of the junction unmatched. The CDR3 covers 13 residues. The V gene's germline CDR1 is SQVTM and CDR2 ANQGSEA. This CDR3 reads CSVAPQGLTEAFF. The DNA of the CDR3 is TGCAGCGTTGCCCCACAGGGGCTCACTGAAGCTTTCTTT.

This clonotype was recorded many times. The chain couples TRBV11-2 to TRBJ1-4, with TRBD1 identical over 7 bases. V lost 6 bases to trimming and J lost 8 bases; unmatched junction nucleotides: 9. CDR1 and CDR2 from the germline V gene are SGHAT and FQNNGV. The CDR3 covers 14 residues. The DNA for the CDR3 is TGTGCCAGCAGTCGGACAGGTTTTCGAGAAAAACTGTTTTTT. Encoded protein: CASSRTGFREKLFF.

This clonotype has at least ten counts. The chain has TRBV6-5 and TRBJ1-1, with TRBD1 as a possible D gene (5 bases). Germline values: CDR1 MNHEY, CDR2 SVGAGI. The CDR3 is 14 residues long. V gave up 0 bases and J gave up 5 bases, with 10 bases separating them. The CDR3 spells CASSYSEGRTEAFF. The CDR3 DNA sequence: TGTGCCAGCAGTTACTCCGAGGGGCGAACTGAAGCTTTCTTT.

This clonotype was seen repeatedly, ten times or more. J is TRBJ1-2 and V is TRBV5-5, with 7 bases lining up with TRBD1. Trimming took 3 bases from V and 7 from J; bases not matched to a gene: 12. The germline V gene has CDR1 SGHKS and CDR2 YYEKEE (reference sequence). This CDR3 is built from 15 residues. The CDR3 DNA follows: TGTGCCAGCAGCTCCTACACTACAGGGGAAACTGGCTACACCTTC. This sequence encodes CASSSYTTGETGYTF. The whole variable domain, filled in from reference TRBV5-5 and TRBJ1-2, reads DAGVTQSPTHLIKTRGQQVTLRCSPISGHKSVSWYQQVLGQGPQFIFQYYEKEERGRGNFPDRFSARQFPNYSSELNVNALLLGDSALYLCASSSYTTGETGYTFGSGTRLTVV.

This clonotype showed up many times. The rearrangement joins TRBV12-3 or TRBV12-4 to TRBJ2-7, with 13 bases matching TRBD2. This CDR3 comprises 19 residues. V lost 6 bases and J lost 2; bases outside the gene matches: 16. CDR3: CASSPRGLAGTNHAYEQYF. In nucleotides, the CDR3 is TGTGCCAGCAGCCCAAGGGGACTAGCGGGGACTAACCATGCCTACGAGCAGTACTTC.

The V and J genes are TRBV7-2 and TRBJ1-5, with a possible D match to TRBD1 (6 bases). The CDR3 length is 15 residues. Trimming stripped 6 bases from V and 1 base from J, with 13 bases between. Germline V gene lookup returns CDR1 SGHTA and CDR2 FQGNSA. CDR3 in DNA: TGTGCCAGCAGGCCGGGGGGCCGAAGCAATCAGCCCCAGCATTTT. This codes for CASRPGGRSNQPQHF.

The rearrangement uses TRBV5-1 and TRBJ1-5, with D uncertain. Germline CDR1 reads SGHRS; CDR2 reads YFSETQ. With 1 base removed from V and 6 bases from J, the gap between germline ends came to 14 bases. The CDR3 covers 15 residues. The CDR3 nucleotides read TGCGCCAGCAGCTTGAAGGGATCTACGGGTCAGCCCCAGCATTTT. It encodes CASSLKGSTGQPQHF. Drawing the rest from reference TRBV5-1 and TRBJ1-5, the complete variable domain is KAGVTQTPRYLIKTRGQQVTLSCSPISGHRSVSWYQQTPGQGLQFLFEYFSETQRNKGNFPGRFSGRQFSNSRSEMNVSTLELGDSALYLCASSLKGSTGQPQHFGDGTRLSIL.

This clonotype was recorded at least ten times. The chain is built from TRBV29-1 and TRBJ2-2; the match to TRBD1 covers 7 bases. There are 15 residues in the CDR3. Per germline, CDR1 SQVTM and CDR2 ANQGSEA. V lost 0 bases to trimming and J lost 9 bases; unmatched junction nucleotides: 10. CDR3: CSVEDRQGSSRELFF. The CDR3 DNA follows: TGCAGCGTTGAAGACCGACAGGGATCATCCCGGGAGCTGTTTTTT.